The 32 T cell receptor beta chains below all came from one sample that was sequenced in a study of T cells in Graves' hyperthyroidism and ophthalmopathy. Amplification yielded TCR beta CDR3 regions, with RNA transcripts as the source. TCR CDR3 regions were first amplified by RT-PCR with HTBI primers. Using its own MiXCR run on the multiplex PCR reads, TCRdb lists one record per CDR3 protein. The sample includes around 450,000 distinct CDR3 sequences, less than 20% of them seen just once. The sample taken for sequencing was blood. The receptor source for this set is a woman under 30 with Graves' hyperthyroidism.

The chain recombines TRBV27 with TRBJ1-6, with D tentatively TRBD1 (6 bases). V was pared by 8 bases and J by 0 bases, with 17 bases between. The CDR3 covers 17 residues. CDR1 is MNHEY and CDR2 is SMNVEV in the germline V gene (reference sequence). The CDR3 loop is CASGEQGSTSYNSPLHF. The CDR3 DNA follows: TGTGCCAGCGGGGAACAGGGTTCCACCTCCTATAATTCACCCCTCCACTTT.

This clonotype came up many times. The chain combines TRBV20-1 with TRBJ2-7; TRBD2 matches at 12 bases. The CDR3 loop spans 16 amino acids. V gave up 2 bases and J gave up 3 bases; unmatched junction bases: 8. Germline V gene sequence: CDR1 DFQATT, CDR2 SNEGSKA (reference sequence). The CDR3 sequence is CSARRHPGLAGYEQYF. In DNA form, the CDR3 reads TGCAGTGCTAGAAGGCATCCGGGACTAGCGGGCTACGAGCAGTACTTC.

The chain recombines TRBV10-1 with TRBJ2-1; 12 bases agree with TRBD2. The V gene end was trimmed by 3 bases and the J gene end by 1 base; junction bases not matched to a gene: 4. Germline V CDR1 and CDR2: WNHNN, SYGVQD (reference sequence). The CDR3 extends over 17 amino acids. The CDR3 region is CASSEGLAGRSYNEQFF. The CDR3 DNA sequence: TGCGCCAGCAGTGAAGGACTAGCGGGGAGGTCCTACAATGAGCAGTTCTTC.

The chain uses TRBV3-1 and TRBJ2-1; TRBD2 aligns across 12 bases. The CDR3 is made up of 19 amino acids. Germline CDR1 is LGHDT and CDR2 is YNNKEL (reference sequence). V lost 4 bases, J lost 0 bases, and 10 bases stayed unmatched. The CDR3 nucleotides are TGTGCCAGCAGCCCCTCAGGACTAGCGGGACCGAGCTCCTACAATGAGCAGTTCTTC. Amino acid sequence: CASSPSGLAGPSSYNEQFF.

Only a few counts were recorded for this clonotype. The chain recombines TRBV25-1 with TRBJ1-2, with D maybe TRBD1 (6 bases). Trimming shortened V by 6 bases and J by 2 bases, and 13 bases separated the two germline ends. The length of the CDR3 is 14 residues. The germline gives CDR1 MGHDK, CDR2 SYGVNS. The CDR3 here is CASREPGENYGYTF. The CDR3 nucleotides read TGTGCCAGCAGAGAACCAGGGGAGAACTATGGCTACACCTTC.

This clonotype was recorded many times. V and J are TRBV5-1 and TRBJ1-2, with D unclear. This CDR3 has 14 amino acids. V was cut by 5 bases and J by 2 bases, with 13 bases left in between. Germline V gives CDR1 SGHRS, CDR2 YFSETQ. This CDR3 reads CASRSDEANYGYTF. The CDR3, as DNA: TGCGCCAGCAGATCGGACGAAGCCAACTATGGCTACACCTTC.

This clonotype has ten or more counts. The chain couples TRBV28 to TRBJ2-7, with 7 bases fitting TRBD1. The germline V gene has CDR1 MDHEN and CDR2 SYDVKM. With V trimmed by 7 bases and J by 5 bases, 5 bases remained unmatched. CDR3 size: 12 residues. In DNA form, the CDR3 reads TGTGCCAGCAAGACAGGGTACCACGAGCAGTACTTC. Translated, it gives CASKTGYHEQYF.

The chain couples TRBV6-2 or TRBV6-3 to TRBJ2-1, with 15 positions matching TRBD2. The length of the CDR3 is 18 residues. The J segment lost 4 bases and the V segment lost 6 bases, leaving 10 bases of the junction unmatched. Germline V gives CDR1 MNHEY, CDR2 SVGEGT. The CDR3 nucleotides are TGTGCCAGCAGACCGGGACTAGCGGGGGGCGGCGGGTACAATGAGCAGTTCTTC. Amino acid sequence: CASRPGLAGGGGYNEQFF.

In this sample, this clonotype turned up many times. This chain joins TRBV2 and TRBJ2-1, with TRBD2 matching 9 bases. CDR3 size: 13 residues. J gave up 9 bases and V 7 bases, and 7 bases lay outside the gene matches. CDR1 SNHLY and CDR2 FYNNEI come from the germline V gene. The CDR3 protein is CASTWGLAFEQFF. CDR3 DNA: TGTGCCAGCACATGGGGACTAGCATTTGAGCAGTTCTTC.

The table lists this clonotype with many counts. The rearrangement uses TRBV5-1 and TRBJ2-7; 7 nucleotides match TRBD2. The CDR3 extends over 18 amino acids. Germline CDR1 reads SGHRS; CDR2 reads YFSETQ. V lost 5 bases, J lost 3 bases, and 20 bases stayed unmatched. The CDR3 here is CASRPWEGSGGGYYEQYF. In nucleotides, the CDR3 is TGCGCCAGCAGACCTTGGGAGGGTAGCGGAGGCGGCTACTACGAGCAGTACTTC.

Ten or more counts support this clonotype. The V call is TRBV5-1, the J call TRBJ1-1; 12 positions match TRBD1. Per the germline V gene, CDR1 is SGHRS and CDR2 is YFSETQ. The J segment lost 5 bases and the V segment lost 2 bases, leaving 13 bases of the junction unmatched. This CDR3 is built from 18 residues. CDR3 bases: TGCGCCAGCAGCTTTTCGACCGGGACAGGGGGCAGAAGGACTGAAGCTTTCTTT. It translates to CASSFSTGTGGRRTEAFF.

The table lists this clonotype with many counts. The chain is built from TRBV12-3 or TRBV12-4 and TRBJ2-1, with 7 bases aligning to TRBD2. The CDR3 contains 16 residues. V dropped 7 bases and J dropped 4; count of bases not matched to a gene: 13. The CDR3: CASTYLGGGGYNEQFF. In DNA form, the CDR3 reads TGTGCCAGCACCTACCTGGGGGGGGGAGGGTACAATGAGCAGTTCTTC.

This clonotype showed up many times. This chain links TRBV28 with TRBJ2-7; TRBD2 matches at 9 bases. This CDR3 has 18 residues. Germline-derived CDR1 and CDR2 are MDHEN and SYDVKM. J gave up 0 bases and V 8 bases, and 17 bases lay outside the gene matches. The CDR3 coding sequence is TGTGCCAGCCCCCCTAGGAGGCTAGCGGGGACAAGCTCCTACGAGCAGTACTTC. Protein product: CASPPRRLAGTSSYEQYF.

This chain joins TRBV5-1 and TRBJ2-1; D ambiguous. This CDR3 is built from 13 residues. Trimming shortened V by 0 bases and J by 8 bases, and 9 bases separated the two germline ends. Germline CDR1 and CDR2: SGHRS and YFSETQ. The CDR3 here is CASSLASDDEQFF. The CDR3 DNA reads TGCGCCAGCAGCTTGGCCTCGGATGATGAGCAGTTCTTC.

The chain combines TRBV6-1 with TRBJ2-3, with 8 bases that match TRBD2. Germline lookup yields CDR1 MNHNS and CDR2 SASEGT. This CDR3 is built from 16 residues. The V gene end was trimmed by 6 bases and the J gene end by 0 bases; junction bases not matched to a gene: 8. The CDR3 loop is CASSQLRGASTDTQYF. The DNA of the CDR3 is TGTGCCAGCAGCCAATTGCGGGGGGCAAGCACAGATACGCAGTATTTT.

This clonotype occurred many times. The chain has TRBV13 and TRBJ1-1, with a possible D match to TRBD1 (6 bases). The CDR3 loop spans 17 amino acids. Trimming took off 4 bases at V and 1 base at J, with 19 bases between the two ends. The germline CDR1 and CDR2 sequences are PRHDT and FYEKMQ (reference sequence). CDR3 sequence reads: CASSSADLDRSNTEAFF. CDR3 nucleotide sequence: TGTGCCAGCAGCTCCGCAGACCTCGACAGGTCGAACACTGAAGCTTTCTTT.

This clonotype was seen ten or more times. The chain combines TRBV11-2 with TRBJ2-2, with 7 nucleotides matching TRBD1. J lost 1 base, V lost 5 bases, and 7 bases had no gene match. The CDR3 is 16 residues long. Germline V CDR1 and CDR2: SGHAT, FQNNGV. The CDR3 DNA is TGTGCCAGCAGCATTTCCGGGACAGTGAACACCGGGGAGCTGTTTTTT. Translating gives CASSISGTVNTGELFF. Drawing the rest from reference TRBV11-2 and TRBJ2-2, the complete variable domain is EAGVAQSPRYKIIEKRQSVAFWCNPISGHATLYWYQQILGQGPKLLIQFQNNGVVDDSQLPKDRFSAERLKGVDSTLKIQPAKLEDSAVYLCASSISGTVNTGELFFGEGSRLTVL.

The chain couples TRBV6-1 to TRBJ1-6; TRBD1 might be the D (5 bases). V was trimmed by 6 bases and J by 7 bases, leaving 19 bases between them. Germline V gene data show CDR1 as MNHNS and CDR2 as SASEGT. The length of the CDR3 is 16 residues. The CDR3 region is CASRIAHPGNNSPLHF. In nucleotides, the CDR3 is TGTGCCAGCAGGATCGCCCACCCAGGGAACAATTCACCCCTCCACTTT.

This clonotype was picked up many times. At one boundary the junction diverges from the germline segment, which might be a read error. V gene TRBV28 combines with J gene TRBJ1-5; 9 positions match TRBD1. Germline CDR1 and CDR2: MDHEN and SYDVKM. The length of the CDR3 is 15 residues. CDR3 sequence reads: CTSSPRLQTDRGQHF. For the CDR3, the DNA is TGTACCAGCAGTCCTAGACTCCAAACGGACAGGGGCCAGCATTTT.

This clonotype was recorded at least ten times. V usage is TRBV28 and J usage is TRBJ2-7, with D possibly called TRBD1 or TRBD2 (5 bases each). There are 14 residues in the CDR3. Germline V lookup: CDR1 MDHEN, CDR2 SYDVKM. The V and J ends lost 6 bases and 3 bases respectively, with 15 bases between them. The CDR3 sequence: CASRSPGPFYEQYF. The CDR3 DNA reads as TGTGCCAGCAGATCTCCGGGACCTTTCTACGAGCAGTACTTC.

CDR3 protein: CSAPTGTGGSTDTQYF. In DNA form, the CDR3 reads TGCAGTGCTCCAACCGGGACAGGGGGGAGCACAGATACGCAGTATTTT. The V and J genes are TRBV20-1 and TRBJ2-3; 11 nucleotides line up with TRBD1. The germline gives CDR1 DFQATT, CDR2 SNEGSKA (reference sequence). There are 16 residues in the CDR3. After removal of 5 bases from V and 0 bases from J, the junction contained 7 bases not matched to a gene.

The rearrangement joins TRBV11-2 to TRBJ2-7; 9 bases line up with TRBD1. This CDR3 has 14 amino acids. The germline CDR1 and CDR2 sequences are SGHAT and FQNNGV. V dropped 3 bases and J dropped 8; count of bases not matched to a gene: 8. In DNA, the CDR3 is TGTGCCAGCAGCTTTACAGGACAGGGGCGCAAGCAGTACTTC. Amino acids: CASSFTGQGRKQYF.

This clonotype was picked up many times. The chain has TRBV7-2 and TRBJ2-7; D is uncertain. This CDR3 has 12 residues. CDR1 and CDR2 (germline): SGHTA, FQGNSA. The V end was cut by 1 base, the J end by 7 bases, with 8 bases between. CDR3 sequence reads: CASSLGSLEQYF. The CDR3 coding sequence is TGTGCCAGCAGCTTAGGGTCTCTAGAGCAGTACTTC.

This clonotype was seen only a few times. The chain carries TRBV27 and TRBJ1-2; D possibly corresponds to TRBD1 (5 bases). V was shortened by 4 bases and J by 0 bases, with 9 bases between the two germline ends. Germline V CDR1 and CDR2: MNHEY, SMNVEV (reference sequence). This CDR3 contains 14 residues. The CDR3 coding sequence is TGTGCCAGCAGTTGGTCGGGGGCTAACTATGGCTACACCTTC. Amino acids: CASSWSGANYGYTF.

V and J are TRBV18 and TRBJ2-5, with D possibly called TRBD1 or TRBD2 (5 bases each). Between the trimmed V and J ends, which lost 0 bases and 5 bases, there was a span of 19 bases. Germline loops: CDR1 KGHSH, CDR2 LQKENI. This CDR3 has 17 amino acids. For the CDR3, the DNA is TGTGCCAGCTCACCACCGGGACGGAGGCCCTTGAGGGAGACCCAGTACTTC. Translated, it gives CASSPPGRRPLRETQYF.

This clonotype was seen a few times. V usage is TRBV6-2 or TRBV6-3 and J usage is TRBJ2-1; 10 bases are shared with TRBD2. The V gene's germline CDR1 is MNHEY and CDR2 SVGEGT. Germline trimming cut 6 bases from V and 2 bases from J; bases unmatched to any gene: 4. The CDR3 runs to 15 residues. CDR3 coding DNA: TGTGCCAGCAGCCGAGCGGGGGGGACCTACAATGAGCAGTTCTTC. Protein product: CASSRAGGTYNEQFF.

This clonotype was counted ten times or more. The V call is TRBV6-1, the J call TRBJ2-1, with D perhaps assigned TRBD1 or TRBD2 (7 bases each). The CDR3 sequence is 15 residues long. Germline CDR1 and CDR2: MNHNS and SASEGT. V was pared by 1 base and J by 6 bases, with 13 bases between. CDR3: CASSEGSGGVNEQFF. In nucleotides, the CDR3 is TGTGCCAGCAGTGAAGGGTCAGGGGGGGTCAATGAGCAGTTCTTC.

Ten or more counts support this clonotype. The rearrangement links TRBV20-1 to TRBJ2-7, with D perhaps assigned TRBD1 or TRBD2 (5 bases each). The V end lost 0 bases, the J end lost 2 bases, and 14 bases lay between the germline ends. This CDR3 has 15 residues. The germline CDR1 and CDR2 sequences are DFQATT and SNEGSKA (reference sequence). The CDR3: CSARDLRGSTYEQYF. The CDR3 nucleotides read TGCAGTGCTAGAGATCTGAGGGGATCAACCTACGAGCAGTACTTC.

The rearrangement links TRBV28 to TRBJ1-3, with D possibly being TRBD1 (6 bases). V was clipped by 6 bases and J by 0 bases, with 18 bases between them. The length of the CDR3 is 17 residues. Germline V gene data show CDR1 as MDHEN and CDR2 as SYDVKM. The CDR3 DNA reads TGTGCCAGCAGGAGTTTAGGAAAGGGGGTCTCTGGAAACACCATATATTTT. Translation gives CASRSLGKGVSGNTIYF. Variable domain in full (rest from reference TRBV28 and TRBJ1-3): DVKVTQSSRYLVKRTGEKVFLECVQDMDHENMFWYRQDPGLGLRLIYFSYDVKMKEKGDIPEGYSVSREKKERFSLILESASTNQTSMYLCASRSLGKGVSGNTIYFGEGSWLTVV.

This clonotype was seen a few times. The rearrangement links TRBV13 to TRBJ2-7, with 7 bases aligning to TRBD2. V lost 3 bases and J lost 2; bases outside the gene matches: 13. CDR3 length: 17 residues. Per the germline V gene, CDR1 is PRHDT and CDR2 is FYEKMQ (reference sequence). The CDR3: CASSFADRGGVPYEQYF. The CDR3 bases are TGTGCCAGCAGCTTCGCAGATCGGGGAGGGGTCCCCTACGAGCAGTACTTC.

Points on this clonotype: This may arise from a read error, as a much more abundant clone is one base away. This CDR3 reads CASRGQGDGANVLTF. The CDR3 bases are TGTGCCAGCAGGGGACAGGGTGATGGGGCCAACGTCCTGACTTTC. V is TRBV28 and J is TRBJ2-6; 9 nucleotides agree with TRBD1. J lost 3 bases, V lost 6 bases, and 3 bases had no gene match. Per the germline V gene, CDR1 is MDHEN and CDR2 is SYDVKM. This CDR3 region has 15 residues. The full variable domain, in which reference TRBV28 and TRBJ2-6 provide the parts outside the CDR3, is DVKVTQSSRYLVKRTGEKVFLECVQDMDHENMFWYRQDPGLGLRLIYFSYDVKMKEKGDIPEGYSVSREKKERFSLILESASTNQTSMYLCASRGQGDGANVLTFGAGSRLTVL.

This clonotype has just a few counts. V usage is TRBV24-1 and J usage is TRBJ2-1; 11 bases agree with TRBD2. Germline lookup yields CDR1 KGHDR and CDR2 SFDVKD. There are 16 residues in the CDR3. Trimming cost V 3 bases and J 9 bases; bases outside gene matches: 9. CDR3 sequence: CATSDTSGSLGLEQFF. In DNA, the CDR3 is TGTGCCACCAGTGATACTAGCGGGAGTTTGGGTCTTGAGCAGTTCTTC.